One TCR beta chain is described in this entry. No antigen is known for it. The input lacks base qualities; no much larger clone sits a single base away. Participants in the prospective study were aged roughly 18 to 95 years, lived in 20 to 25 United States geographic areas, and enrolled through a virtual design. Cohort assignment in the prospective study relied on participant-reported clinical history from a screening survey and a study questionnaire. Each participant in the prospective study had whole blood, serum and a nasopharyngeal or oropharyngeal swab collected by mobile phlebotomists. Participants in the prospective study had the option to provide additional blood draws and questionnaires over a 2-month period. Before DNA extraction, prospective study blood samples were shipped either frozen or at room temperature. This record comes from a study of blood T cell repertoires in COVID-19 (dated by TCRdb to between 2020 and 2021). For context, the study as a whole: Samples covering the acute and convalescent phases of COVID-19 were provided by collaborators in the United States, Italy and Spain. The prospective study material was composed of cDNA or gDNA derived from T cells, B-cell-depleted T cells, or PBMCs. Subjects who had been exposed to COVID-19, were actively infected with it, or had recovered from it provided the deeply sampled blood TCRbeta repertoires that made up the dataset. The repertoires were made available in a free public database intended to serve as a resource for research on the immune response to SARS-CoV-2. The samples were drawn from the first 160 participants of the ongoing ImmuneRACE study and from 1,254 subjects provided by 6 global collaborators. Sample metadata almost always included a de-identified subject ID, COVID-19 status, age in years and sex. Where available, HLA class I and class II types were taken from metadata supplied by the sample provider and were not determined by assay-based typing.

The germline V gene supplies CDR1 SGHTA and CDR2 FQGNSA. From its cysteine to its phenylalanine, the CDR3 spans 15 amino acids. Only the CDR3 part of the read is kept: 45 bases, read in frame from the first base. V ends up 0 bases short and J 7 bases short, with an unmatched junction base count of 9. What the research found in general, with its limitations: How much clinical and demographic metadata was included differed by source and by participant, and the metadata was provided uncurated.

TCRbeta CDR3 regions were amplified from genomic DNA using the immunoSEQ Assay, a bias-controlled multiplex PCR. The original pipeline was this. The number of nucleated cells in each sample was estimated from the amplification of reference gene primers within the assay. To quantify the absolute abundance of each unique TCRbeta CDR3 rearrangement, sequence reads were collapsed and filtered. For each sample, productive Simpson clonality was calculated as the square root of Simpson's diversity index across productive rearrangements. Entries here come from immuneACCESS through TCRdb and include only in-frame sequences with V and J called. Some clones fail to appear in such tables; in the studies checked, an unresolved V gene covers under half of the shortfall, and the cause of the remainder is unknown. V, J and clone size reflect that table, while D and trimming were determined from the DNA. For this sample the table gives some 270,000 clones, of which 70% to 90% were detected only once. Approximately 9.1% of the sample is held by the ten biggest clonotypes.

The chain is assembled from TRBV7-2 and TRBJ2-7; 7 middle bases align to TRBD1. Sequencing was carried out using PBMCs or T cells enriched from blood (not recorded which). This TCR derives from a woman between 45 and 60 years old with acute COVID-19. The DNA sequence follows: TGTGCCAGCAGCTTAGCGATTACAGGGGTTGGGGAGCAGTACTTC. Translated, this is CASSLAITGVGEQYF.